Following are 3 T cell receptor beta chains from one sample sequenced in a study of blood T cells in healthy people across ages. Primed by a sample-barcoded 5' primer and a J-beta primer mix, a second PCR proceeded for 7 to 11 cycles. MiXCR, run by TCRdb on the 5' RACE reads, gives a single entry per CDR3 protein. The repertoire has hundreds of thousands of distinct CDR3 sequences, about 48% of them found once; the top ten carry about an eighth. The sequencing sample was made of blood. Receptor source: a man aged 25-45 years in good health.

This clonotype was counted between two and nine times. This rearrangement joins TRBV9 to TRBJ1-1; the D is unclear. The CDR3 totals 14 residues. The germline V gene has CDR1 SGDLS and CDR2 YYNGEE. V lost 4 bases to trimming and J lost 1 base, with 11 bases between them. The CDR3 region is CASSLGRPNTEAFF. CDR3 sequence (DNA): TGTGCCAGCAGCTTAGGACGGCCGAACACTGAAGCTTTCTTT.

This clonotype has a handful of counts. The CDR3 nucleotides read TGTGCCAGCAGCCTGCTTTCAGTCACAGATACGCAGTATTTT. This codes for CASSLLSVTDTQYF. This chain joins TRBV11-2 and TRBJ2-3; D unclear. This CDR3 has 14 residues. The V gene lost 5 bases and the J gene lost 2 bases, with 11 bases spanning the gap. Germline V gene sequence: CDR1 SGHAT, CDR2 FQNNGV. Full variable domain (missing parts from reference TRBV11-2 and TRBJ2-3): EAGVAQSPRYKIIEKRQSVAFWCNPISGHATLYWYQQILGQGPKLLIQFQNNGVVDDSQLPKDRFSAERLKGVDSTLKIQPAKLEDSAVYLCASSLLSVTDTQYFGPGTRLTVL.

This CDR3 is CAWSAAGYNEQFF. The CDR3 DNA is TGTGCCTGGAGTGCGGCAGGGTACAATGAGCAGTTCTTC. This chain uses TRBV30 with TRBJ2-1; perhaps TRBD1 as D (5 bases). The CDR3 loop spans 13 amino acids. V was cut by 1 base and J by 4 bases, with 8 bases left in between. Germline CDR1 GTSNPN, CDR2 SVGIG (reference sequence).